This is a list of T cell receptor beta chains from one sample in a study of T cells in Graves' hyperthyroidism and ophthalmopathy. MiXCR, applied by TCRdb to the multiplex PCR reads, yields one record per CDR3 protein. This table holds fewer than 350,000 distinct CDR3 sequences, 15% to 20% found once. The sequenced material came from blood. These receptors originate from a man aged 45-65 years with Graves' ophthalmopathy. The CDR3 runs from the conserved cysteine through the conserved F or W.

J | V | CDR3
TRBJ2-4 | TRBV28 | CASSDLDRANIQYF
TRBJ2-5 | TRBV13 | CASSPGQGRVQETQYF
TRBJ2-7 | TRBV7-6 | CASSPDNWSSYEQYF
TRBJ2-2 | TRBV12-3/TRBV12-4 | CASSFRLAHSTGELFF
TRBJ2-2 | TRBV10-3 | CAIGDRARSPTGELFF
TRBJ1-1 | TRBV2 | CASSASGGRGTEAFF
TRBJ2-2 | TRBV27 | CASSLEGGRHTGELFF
TRBJ1-6 | TRBV7-2 | CASSFRDSRNSPLHF
TRBJ1-1 | TRBV6-1 | CASSVTGSLDTEAFF
TRBJ2-2 | TRBV12-3/TRBV12-4 | CASSTYDRGPAGELFF
TRBJ2-5 | TRBV2 | CASSEWAAGGETQYF
TRBJ2-7 | TRBV30 | CAWSVGTGSYEQYF
TRBJ2-7 | TRBV28 | CASSLAGTGGWEQYF
TRBJ2-5 | TRBV20-1 | CSARDNFGIETQYF
TRBJ2-1 | TRBV9 | CASSPRQGQVEQFF
TRBJ2-1 | TRBV7-2 | CASSLGPGDNEQFF
TRBJ2-1 | TRBV6-1 | CASSQEGTSVYNEQFF
TRBJ2-1 | TRBV7-2 | CASSTDNEQFF
TRBJ1-1 | TRBV10-3 | CAIGDRHTEAFF